A selection of T cell receptor beta chains follows, all from one sample in a study of CD8 T cells in ankylosing spondylitis. TCRdb re-derived calls from the 5' RACE reads in MiXCR, one entry per CDR3 protein. The data hold approximately 140,000 distinct CDR3 sequences, with more than 7% observed a single time. The sequenced material came from synovial fluid, either unsorted or a sorted T cell fraction (not recorded which). These receptors all stem from a male donor with ankylosing spondylitis. Both conserved end residues are part of each CDR3. The order of the fields is V gene, D gene, clone size, J gene, CDR3 protein, CDR3 DNA. A D gene is named only where the DNA matches it firmly. Only part of the rows carry a size: once, few, many, or a class if the clone is expanded.

v_call: TRBV4-3
d_call: NA
clone_size: few
j_call: TRBJ1-5
cdr3_aa: CASSQDGGAATNQPQHF
cdr3_nt: TGCGCCAGCAGCCAAGATGGAGGGGCAGCCACCAATCAGCCCCAGCATTTT

v_call: TRBV28
d_call: NA
clone_size: many
j_call: TRBJ2-5
cdr3_aa: CASRARDPWGETQYF
cdr3_nt: TGTGCCAGCAGGGCCCGGGATCCTTGGGGAGAGACCCAGTACTTC

v_call: TRBV28
d_call: NA
clone_size: many
j_call: TRBJ1-2
cdr3_aa: CASSPRTLFNYGYTF
cdr3_nt: TGTGCCAGCAGCCCCCGGACACTGTTTAACTATGGCTACACCTTC

v_call: TRBV20-1
d_call: NA
clone_size: NA
j_call: TRBJ2-1
cdr3_aa: CSASPDYNEQFF
cdr3_nt: TGCAGTGCTAGCCCAGACTACAATGAGCAGTTCTTC

v_call: TRBV7-2
d_call: TRBD2
clone_size: many
j_call: TRBJ2-7
cdr3_aa: CASSLPRLAGEGEQYF
cdr3_nt: TGTGCCAGCAGCTTACCAAGACTAGCGGGAGAAGGCGAGCAGTACTTC

v_call: TRBV12-3/TRBV12-4
d_call: NA
clone_size: few
j_call: TRBJ2-5
cdr3_aa: CASGLLQIGETQYF
cdr3_nt: TGTGCCAGCGGGTTATTACAGATCGGGGAGACCCAGTACTTC

v_call: TRBV7-2
d_call: TRBD2
clone_size: few
j_call: TRBJ2-4
cdr3_aa: CASSLARGRDIQYF
cdr3_nt: TGTGCCAGCAGCTTAGCGCGGGGGAGAGACATTCAGTACTTC

v_call: TRBV5-5
d_call: NA
clone_size: many
j_call: TRBJ2-1
cdr3_aa: CASSFPRGERSNNEQFF
cdr3_nt: TGTGCCAGCAGCTTCCCTAGAGGGGAACGGTCCAACAATGAGCAGTTCTTC

v_call: TRBV6-1
d_call: NA
clone_size: few
j_call: TRBJ1-5
cdr3_aa: CASRPQDYQPQHF
cdr3_nt: TGTGCCAGCAGACCACAAGACTATCAGCCCCAGCATTTT

v_call: TRBV5-1
d_call: NA
clone_size: NA
j_call: TRBJ1-1
cdr3_aa: CASSLSSGVNTEAFF
cdr3_nt: TGCGCCAGCAGCTTGTCGTCAGGAGTGAACACTGAAGCTTTCTTT

v_call: TRBV9
d_call: NA
clone_size: few
j_call: TRBJ1-1
cdr3_aa: CASSVGRMNTEAFF
cdr3_nt: TGTGCCAGCAGCGTAGGGCGGATGAACACTGAAGCTTTCTTT

v_call: TRBV12-3/TRBV12-4
d_call: TRBD1
clone_size: NA
j_call: TRBJ1-3
cdr3_aa: CASRSDRPLTIYF
cdr3_nt: TGTGCCAGCAGGTCGGACAGGCCCTTGACCATATATTTT

v_call: TRBV4-2
d_call: NA
clone_size: many
j_call: TRBJ2-3
cdr3_aa: CASSQETDTQYF
cdr3_nt: TGTGCCAGCAGCCAAGAGACAGATACGCAGTATTTT

v_call: TRBV10-3
d_call: TRBD1
clone_size: many
j_call: TRBJ1-2
cdr3_aa: CAIRPGGGDGYTF
cdr3_nt: TGTGCCATCAGACCAGGGGGCGGAGATGGCTACACCTTC

v_call: TRBV12-3/TRBV12-4
d_call: NA
clone_size: many
j_call: TRBJ1-1
cdr3_aa: CASTSVRANTEAFF
cdr3_nt: TGTGCCAGCACCTCTGTAAGGGCGAACACTGAAGCTTTCTTT

v_call: TRBV2
d_call: TRBD2
clone_size: few
j_call: TRBJ2-7
cdr3_aa: CASREREGSHEQYF
cdr3_nt: TGTGCCAGCAGGGAGCGGGAGGGATCCCACGAGCAGTACTTC

v_call: TRBV6-1
d_call: TRBD1
clone_size: once
j_call: TRBJ1-1
cdr3_aa: CASSATGNRGNTEAFF
cdr3_nt: TGTGCCAGCAGTGCTACCGGAAACAGGGGGAACACTGAAGCTTTCTTT

v_call: TRBV5-4
d_call: NA
clone_size: many
j_call: TRBJ2-4
cdr3_aa: CASSLASRGKNIQYF
cdr3_nt: TGTGCCAGCAGCTTGGCGTCTAGGGGGAAAAACATTCAGTACTTC

v_call: TRBV29-1
d_call: NA
clone_size: many
j_call: TRBJ2-2
cdr3_aa: CSVVRGSAGELFF
cdr3_nt: TGCAGCGTTGTAAGAGGGTCGGCCGGGGAGCTGTTTTTT

v_call: TRBV20-1
d_call: NA
clone_size: many
j_call: TRBJ2-1
cdr3_aa: CSALRETSYNEQFF
cdr3_nt: TGCAGTGCGCTACGGGAAACCTCCTACAATGAGCAGTTCTTC

v_call: TRBV3-1
d_call: TRBD1
clone_size: many
j_call: TRBJ2-7
cdr3_aa: CASSQDWTGSYEQYF
cdr3_nt: TGTGCCAGCAGCCAAGATTGGACAGGGTCCTACGAGCAGTACTTC

v_call: TRBV20-1
d_call: TRBD1
clone_size: NA
j_call: TRBJ2-7
cdr3_aa: CSAQTGATYEQYF
cdr3_nt: TGCAGTGCTCAGACAGGGGCGACCTACGAGCAGTACTTC

v_call: TRBV9
d_call: NA
clone_size: many
j_call: TRBJ2-2
cdr3_aa: CASSARTQTGELFF
cdr3_nt: TGTGCCAGCAGCGCCCGGACACAAACCGGGGAGCTGTTTTTT

v_call: TRBV20-1
d_call: NA
clone_size: NA
j_call: TRBJ2-1
cdr3_aa: CSARDPSHGGHNEQFF
cdr3_nt: TGCAGTGCTAGGGATCCTAGCCACGGAGGCCACAATGAGCAGTTCTTC

v_call: TRBV6-1
d_call: TRBD1
clone_size: many
j_call: TRBJ1-1
cdr3_aa: CASSPIGTAGPEAFF
cdr3_nt: TGTGCCAGCAGTCCAATTGGGACAGCCGGCCCAGAAGCTTTCTTT

v_call: TRBV5-1
d_call: TRBD2
clone_size: NA
j_call: TRBJ2-7
cdr3_aa: CASSDPGGGYEQYF
cdr3_nt: TGCGCCAGCAGCGATCCGGGAGGGGGCTACGAGCAGTACTTC

v_call: TRBV7-2
d_call: TRBD1
clone_size: many
j_call: TRBJ2-3
cdr3_aa: CANRGPNGDTQYF
cdr3_nt: TGTGCCAACAGGGGACCCAACGGAGATACGCAGTATTTT

v_call: TRBV7-2
d_call: NA
clone_size: many
j_call: TRBJ2-2
cdr3_aa: CASSYRSGTGELFF
cdr3_nt: TGTGCCAGCAGCTATAGGAGCGGGACCGGGGAGCTGTTTTTT